The 20 T cell receptor beta chains listed next were all sequenced from one sample in a study of T cell repertoires and HLA-DP antigens. Data came from immunoSEQ multiplex PCR; TCRdb stores just in-frame clones and leaves some out. In the table there are approximately 73,000 clones, about 80% of which are singletons. What these receptors recognize is not known. The sequenced sample consisted of CD4+ T cells from PBMCs. These receptors all come from a man aged 55-75 years in good health and CMV-seronegative.

The chain recombines TRBV30 with TRBJ1-4, with TRBD1 identical over 9 bases. V lost 3 bases and J lost 4; bases outside the gene matches: 6. CDR3 size: 15 residues. Germline V CDR1 and CDR2: GTSNPN, SVGIG (reference sequence). The DNA for the CDR3 is TGTGCCTGGAGAGATCGACAGGGGGGTAATGAAAAACTGTTTTTT. This gives the protein CAWRDRQGGNEKLFF.

The chain combines TRBV9 with TRBJ1-1, with TRBD1 matching 8 bases. The V segment lost 0 bases and the J segment 8 bases; nucleotides outside the gene matches: 3. The germline gives CDR1 SGDLS, CDR2 YYNGEE. This CDR3 comprises 13 residues. The CDR3 is CASSVDRDREAFF. In nucleotides, the CDR3 is TGTGCCAGCAGCGTAGACAGGGACAGGGAAGCTTTCTTT.

The V and J genes are TRBV30 and TRBJ2-5; either TRBD1 or TRBD2 may supply D (7 bases each). Trimming removed 4 bases at V and 1 base at J, with 13 bases between. In germline, CDR1 is GTSNPN, CDR2 SVGIG (reference sequence). CDR3 length: 14 residues. Here the CDR3 DNA reads TGTGCCTGGAACAGGGGCGGGGGCCAAGAGACCCAGTACTTC. Protein: CAWNRGGGQETQYF.

This sequence joins TRBV28 and TRBJ1-2; the match to TRBD1 covers 8 bases. Germline-derived CDR1 and CDR2 are MDHEN and SYDVKM. The length of the CDR3 is 12 residues. Trimming at V came to 5 bases and at J to 8 bases, leaving 4 bases not matched to a gene. The CDR3 here is CASSQGAWGYTF. DNA of the CDR3: TGTGCCAGCAGTCAGGGGGCCTGGGGCTACACCTTC.

V gene TRBV7-9 combines with J gene TRBJ2-3; 8 positions agree with TRBD1. The CDR3 has 14 residues. Germline V gene lookup returns CDR1 SEHNR and CDR2 FQNEAQ (reference sequence). Trimming at V came to 5 bases and at J to 4 bases, leaving 5 bases not matched to a gene. The CDR3 nucleotides read TGTGCCAGCAGCCCCGGACAGGGCCCAGATACGCAGTATTTT. This encodes CASSPGQGPDTQYF.

This sequence joins TRBV5-1 and TRBJ2-2, with D possibly matching TRBD1 (6 bases). The length of the CDR3 is 15 residues. Germline-derived CDR1 and CDR2 are SGHRS and YFSETQ. V was trimmed by 1 base and J by 7 bases, leaving 14 bases between them. The CDR3: CASSLRTDIIGELFF. In nucleotides, the CDR3 is TGCGCCAGCAGCTTGCGGACAGATATTATCGGGGAGCTGTTTTTT.

The J gene is TRBJ2-1, the V gene TRBV10-2; 12 bases align to TRBD2. V lost 7 bases to trimming and J lost 8 bases; unmatched junction nucleotides: 12. The CDR3 is 16 amino acids. Germline V gene sequence: CDR1 WSHSY, CDR2 SAAADI. The CDR3 is CASNPSGGARSDEQFF. In DNA, the CDR3 is TGCGCCAGCAATCCTAGCGGGGGGGCCCGTTCCGATGAGCAGTTCTTC.

The chain recombines TRBV5-1 with TRBJ1-2, with no clear D. Germline lookup yields CDR1 SGHRS and CDR2 YFSETQ. This CDR3 is 15 amino acids long. V was pared by 3 bases and J by 2 bases, with 14 bases between. In nucleotides, the CDR3 is TGCGCCAGCAGCTACTCACCAAGGTCCAACTATGGCTACACCTTC. Residues: CASSYSPRSNYGYTF. Full variable domain (rest looked up from reference TRBV5-1 and TRBJ1-2): KAGVTQTPRYLIKTRGQQVTLSCSPISGHRSVSWYQQTPGQGLQFLFEYFSETQRNKGNFPGRFSGRQFSNSRSEMNVSTLELGDSALYLCASSYSPRSNYGYTFGSGTRLTVV.

V is TRBV9 and J is TRBJ1-3, with TRBD1 as a possible D gene (6 bases). Germline assignment: CDR1 SGDLS and CDR2 YYNGEE. This CDR3 spans 15 amino acids. Trimming took 3 bases from V and 0 from J, leaving 10 bases between them. CDR3 in amino acids: CASSGTVFSGNTIYF. CDR3 coding DNA: TGTGCCAGCAGCGGGACAGTTTTCTCTGGAAACACCATATATTTT.

This clone was counted between two and nine times. The rearrangement uses TRBV5-1 and TRBJ1-1; 9 bases line up with TRBD1. The V gene end was trimmed by 4 bases and the J gene end by 2 bases; junction bases not matched to a gene: 3. This CDR3 comprises 14 residues. CDR1 and CDR2 from the germline V gene are SGHRS and YFSETQ. This chain's CDR3 is CASSGQGPNTEAFF. CDR3 bases: TGCGCCAGCAGCGGACAGGGGCCTAACACTGAAGCTTTCTTT. The complete variable domain, with remaining parts taken from reference TRBV5-1 and TRBJ1-1, reads KAGVTQTPRYLIKTRGQQVTLSCSPISGHRSVSWYQQTPGQGLQFLFEYFSETQRNKGNFPGRFSGRQFSNSRSEMNVSTLELGDSALYLCASSGQGPNTEAFFGQGTRLTVV.

This rearrangement joins TRBV19 to TRBJ1-6, with D possibly being TRBD1 (6 bases). This CDR3 region has 14 residues. The germline V and J ends were trimmed by 1 base and 6 bases, with 7 bases remaining between them. The germline CDR1 and CDR2 sequences are LNHDA and SQIVND (reference sequence). This chain's CDR3 is CASSIVRGNSPLHF. CDR3 in DNA: TGTGCCAGTAGTATAGTCAGGGGTAATTCACCCCTCCACTTT.

This clone has only a few counts. CDR3 protein: CASSQDLSNYGYTF. Written as DNA, the CDR3 is TGCGCCAGCAGCCAAGATTTGTCCAACTATGGCTACACCTTC. The chain joins TRBV4-3 to TRBJ1-2; D is unclear. Trimming shortened V by 0 bases and J by 2 bases, and 7 bases separated the two germline ends. This CDR3 has 14 residues. Germline V gene data show CDR1 as LGHNA and CDR2 as YSLEER.

The chain has TRBV7-8 and TRBJ1-6, with 9 positions matching TRBD1. The germline V gene has CDR1 SGHVS and CDR2 FQNEAQ. The trim removed 5 bases at V and 9 bases at J, leaving 14 bases unmatched. CDR3 length equals 17 residues. CDR3 coding DNA: TGTGCCAGCAGCCCCCGGGACAGGGCGGCTTTGCCTTCACCCCTCCACTTT. Translating gives CASSPRDRAALPSPLHF.

The chain links TRBV5-1 to TRBJ2-5; 11 nucleotides line up with TRBD1. V shed 4 bases and J 2 bases; nucleotides not matched to a gene: 1. The germline V gene has CDR1 SGHRS and CDR2 YFSETQ. This CDR3 is 14 amino acids long. The CDR3 protein is CASSRDRGQETQYF. Written as DNA, the CDR3 is TGCGCCAGCAGCCGGGACAGGGGGCAAGAGACCCAGTACTTC. Combining the CDR3 with reference TRBV5-1 and TRBJ2-5 gives the whole variable domain KAGVTQTPRYLIKTRGQQVTLSCSPISGHRSVSWYQQTPGQGLQFLFEYFSETQRNKGNFPGRFSGRQFSNSRSEMNVSTLELGDSALYLCASSRDRGQETQYFGPGTRLLVL.

The chain links TRBV4-1 to TRBJ1-1; 7 nucleotides match TRBD1. V lost 4 bases to trimming and J lost 1 base; unmatched junction nucleotides: 3. CDR1 is MGHRA and CDR2 is YSYEKL in the germline V gene. This CDR3 has 14 amino acids. The CDR3 DNA reads as TGCGCCAGCAGCCGGGACAGAAAGAACACTGAAGCTTTCTTT. Protein product: CASSRDRKNTEAFF.

The chain is built from TRBV11-3 and TRBJ2-3; D perhaps matches TRBD2 (5 bases). V was trimmed by 5 bases and J by 1 base, leaving 16 bases between them. CDR1 and CDR2 from the germline V gene are SGHNT and YENEEA. The CDR3 length is 16 residues. CDR3 nucleotide sequence: TGTGCCAGCAGCCCCCGATTTGGGAGCGGCACAGATACGCAGTATTTT. Protein product: CASSPRFGSGTDTQYF.

The chain has TRBV7-7 and TRBJ1-5; unclear D gene. V lost 4 bases and J lost 2, with 9 bases in between. The CDR3 extends over 14 amino acids. CDR1 is SSHAT and CDR2 is FNYEAQ in the germline V gene (reference sequence). For the CDR3, the DNA is TGTGCCAGCAGCTCGGGGTTCGGCAATCAGCCCCAGCATTTT. This sequence encodes CASSSGFGNQPQHF.

The CDR3 is CASSEIPEQGSQPQHF. Written as DNA, the CDR3 is TGCGCCAGCAGTGAGATCCCCGAACAGGGGAGTCAGCCCCAGCATTTT. The gene calls are TRBV10-2 and TRBJ1-5, with 7 positions matching TRBD1. Germline CDR1 reads WSHSY; CDR2 reads SAAADI. V lost 2 bases and J lost 6; bases outside the gene matches: 10. This CDR3 is built from 16 residues.

V and J are TRBV18 and TRBJ2-7; no firm D call. The CDR3 consists of 11 residues. V was clipped by 5 bases and J by 3 bases, with 5 bases between them. Germline V gene lookup returns CDR1 KGHSH and CDR2 LQKENI. In DNA, the CDR3 is TGTGCCAGCTCAGACCGCTACGAGCAGTACGTC. This gives the protein CASSDRYEQYV.

The J gene is TRBJ1-3, the V gene TRBV7-9, with D uncertain. The CDR3 consists of 16 residues. V gave up 6 bases and J gave up 1 base, with 16 bases separating them. The germline gives CDR1 SEHNR, CDR2 FQNEAQ (reference sequence). The CDR3, as DNA: TGTGCCAGCAGATCCACAGATGCGGCTTCTGGAAACACCATATATTTT. Translating it yields CASRSTDAASGNTIYF.